This entry is about one TCR beta chain. What it binds is not known. Study-wide results and caveats: The TCR gene usage of tumor memory CD4+ T cells clustered together with blood and lymph node memory CD4+ cells and with lymph node naive CD4+ cells. Tumor-infiltrating Treg TCR alpha and beta sequences overlapped most with tumor naive CD4+ T cells, then blood naive.

Full-length variable regions came from constant-region reverse primers plus semi-nested Nested Universal Primer A PCR. TCRdb redid the calling of the 5' RACE reads with MiXCR, one entry per CDR3 protein. The sample has around 44,000 distinct CDR3 sequences, roughly 31% seen once. The CDR3 has 14 residues. In germline, CDR1 is LGHNA, CDR2 YNFKEQ. Trimming took 0 bases from V and 4 from J, leaving 10 bases between them. The sequence derives from a female donor with breast cancer. The chain has TRBV4-2 and TRBJ2-7; weak D call: TRBD2 (5 bases). The source material was tumor-infiltrating memory CD4+ T cells sorted from the breast tumor. The subset: memory CD4+ T cells, CD4+CD45RO+CD25-. The CDR3 here is CASSQDPRGYEQYF. In nucleotides, the CDR3 is TGTGCCAGCAGCCAAGATCCCCGGGGATACGAGCAGTACTTC.